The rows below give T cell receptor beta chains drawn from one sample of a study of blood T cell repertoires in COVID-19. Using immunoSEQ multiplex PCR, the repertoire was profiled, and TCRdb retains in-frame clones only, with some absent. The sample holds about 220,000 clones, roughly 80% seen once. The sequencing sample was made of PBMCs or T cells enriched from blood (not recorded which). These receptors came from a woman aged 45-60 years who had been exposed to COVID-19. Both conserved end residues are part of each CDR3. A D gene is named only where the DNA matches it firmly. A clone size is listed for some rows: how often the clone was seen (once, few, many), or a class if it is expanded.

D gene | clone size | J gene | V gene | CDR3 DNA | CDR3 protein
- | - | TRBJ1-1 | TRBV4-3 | TGCGCCAGCAGCCAAGGGCCTCAGGGTTCCACTGAAGCTTTCTTT | CASSQGPQGSTEAFF
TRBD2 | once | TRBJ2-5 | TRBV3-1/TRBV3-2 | TGTGCCAGCAGCCAGAGAGCGGGGGGAGAGACCCAGTACTTC | CASSQRAGGETQYF
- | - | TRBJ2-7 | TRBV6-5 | TGTGCCAGCAGTTTTCCCAGGCAGGGAATCCCCTACGAGCAGTACTTC | CASSFPRQGIPYEQYF
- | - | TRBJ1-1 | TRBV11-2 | TGTGCCAGCAGCTTAGGTTCGGCAGGGATGAATTGGACTGAAGCTTTCTTT | CASSLGSAGMNWTEAFF
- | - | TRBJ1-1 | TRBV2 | TGTGCCAGCAGACGCGGGGAAGCTGAAGCTTTCTTT | CASRRGEAEAFF
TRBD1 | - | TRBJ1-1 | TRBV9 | TGTGCCAGCAGCGTAGATGGCAGGGGGCAGGAAGCTTTCTTT | CASSVDGRGQEAFF
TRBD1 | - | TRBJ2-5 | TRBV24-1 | TGTGCCACCAGTCAGACGGGACAGGGGGCTTCGGAGACCCAGTACTTC | CATSQTGQGASETQYF
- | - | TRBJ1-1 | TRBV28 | TGTGCCAGCAGTTGGCTTAGTGGGGCGGCGAACACTGAAGCTTTCTTT | CASSWLSGAANTEAFF
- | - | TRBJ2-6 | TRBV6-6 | TGTGCCAGCAGTTTTAACTCTGGGGCCAACGTCCTGACTTTC | CASSFNSGANVLTF
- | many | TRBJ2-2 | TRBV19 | TGTGCCAGTAGTATACTAAGGCGAGGGTCCGGGGAGCTGTTTTTT | CASSILRRGSGELFF
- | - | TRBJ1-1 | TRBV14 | TGTGCCAGCAGCCCACAGATGAACACTGAAGCTTTCTTT | CASSPQMNTEAFF
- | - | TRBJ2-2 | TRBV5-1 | TGCGCCAGCAGCTTGGATCCCGGGACACTAAACACCGGGGAGCTGTTTTTT | CASSLDPGTLNTGELFF
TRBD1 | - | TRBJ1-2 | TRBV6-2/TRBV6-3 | TGTGCCAGCAGTTCCCAACAGGGGGTCAACTATGGCTACACCTTC | CASSSQQGVNYGYTF
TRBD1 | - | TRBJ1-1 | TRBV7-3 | TGTGCCAGCAGCCGCGCAGGGGGCGGCACTGAAGCTTTCTTT | CASSRAGGGTEAFF
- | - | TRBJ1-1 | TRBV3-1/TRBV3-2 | TGTGCCAGCAGCCTAGTCAGGGGGAACACTGAAGCTTTCTTT | CASSLVRGNTEAFF
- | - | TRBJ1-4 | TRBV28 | TGTGCCAGCCTCCCTGATAGATATGAAAAACTGTTTTTT | CASLPDRYEKLFF
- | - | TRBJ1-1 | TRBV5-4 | TGTGCCAGCAGCTGGACAGTAATGAACACTGAAGCTTTCTTT | CASSWTVMNTEAFF
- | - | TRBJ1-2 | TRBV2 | TGTGCCAGCAAGAAGGGCCAAGGGGGACTAAACTATGGCTACACCTTC | CASKKGQGGLNYGYTF
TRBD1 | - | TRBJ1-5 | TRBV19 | TGTGCCAGTAGTGCGACAGGGGTTAGCAATCAGCCCCAGCATTTT | CASSATGVSNQPQHF
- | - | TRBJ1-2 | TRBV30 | TGTGCCTGGACCGACGGGGGAAACTATGGCTACACCTTC | CAWTDGGNYGYTF
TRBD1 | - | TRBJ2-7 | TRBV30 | TGTGCCGGACACCGCAGACAGGGGGCCTACGAGCAGTACTTC | CAGHRRQGAYEQYF
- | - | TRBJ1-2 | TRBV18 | TGTGCCAGCTCGGCGGACTATGGCTACACCTTC | CASSADYGYTF
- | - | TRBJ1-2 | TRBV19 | TGTGCCAGTAGTATCCTTGGACAGACTCATGGCTACACCTTC | CASSILGQTHGYTF
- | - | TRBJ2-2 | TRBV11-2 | TGTGCCAGCAGCTTGGGACAGAACACCGGGGAGCTGTTTTTT | CASSLGQNTGELFF
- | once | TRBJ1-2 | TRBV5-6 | TGTGCCAGCAGCTTATCCGGGTATGGCTACACCTTC | CASSLSGYGYTF
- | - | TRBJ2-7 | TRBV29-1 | TGCAGCGCCCAAGGGGGGGACGTACCCTCCTACGAGCAGTACTTC | CSAQGGDVPSYEQYF
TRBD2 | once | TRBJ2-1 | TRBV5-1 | TGCGCCAGCAGCCTATTCCTTGGCGGGGGGGCCGGTAATGAGCAGTTCTTC | CASSLFLGGGAGNEQFF
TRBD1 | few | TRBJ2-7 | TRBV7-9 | TGTGCCAGCAGCTTTCCGGGACAGGGGCGGGAGCAGTACTTC | CASSFPGQGREQYF
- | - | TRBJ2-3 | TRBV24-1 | TGTGCCACCGGGGCCGGCTATACGCAGTATTTT | CATGAGYTQYF
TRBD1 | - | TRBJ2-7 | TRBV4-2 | TGTGCCAGCAGCCAAGATTCCCCAGGGGGTATCCGGGAGCAGTACTTC | CASSQDSPGGIREQYF
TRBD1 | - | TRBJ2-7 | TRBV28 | TGTGCCAGCAGTTTAAAGGAGGGGACAGGGGAGAACTCCTACGAGCAGTACTTC | CASSLKEGTGENSYEQYF